This T cell receptor beta chain was retrieved from a study of memory CD4+ T cells and cytomegalovirus serostatus. The junction had 7 bases not matched to a gene; V was cut back by 3 bases and J by 5 bases. The CDR3 length is 15 residues. The V gene's germline CDR1 is LNHNV and CDR2 YYDKDF (reference sequence). Per the original data handling: After removing out-of-frame reads, 2,204,828 distinct TCRbeta sequences remained. Data came from immunoSEQ multiplex PCR; TCRdb stores just in-frame clones and leaves some out. V and J calls and clone size follow that table, whereas D and trimming were derived from the DNA. Seen here are 50,000 to 75,000 clones, 80% to 85% observed once, and the top ten hold more than 0.8%. Single viable CD3+CD4+CD8-CD45RO+ cells were sorted as the memory CD4+ T cells. On this clone: The antigen remains unidentified.

General study points: Of roughly 180 reported CMV TCRbeta sequences, around 63 were found in memory CD4+ repertoires. A US-trained random forest predicted CMV serostatus with median AUC around 0.92.

The clonotype was recovered from an adult in good health and CMV-seronegative. The chain combines TRBV15 with TRBJ2-1, with 7 bases matching TRBD2. Sample: memory CD4+ T cells from blood. The CDR3 protein is CATSRGGADNNEQFF. The CDR3 DNA reads TGTGCCACCAGCAGGGGAGGGGCGGACAACAATGAGCAGTTCTTC.